This T cell receptor beta chain came from a study of T cells expressing NK-cell markers. To note about this clonotype: Its antigen remains unknown.

Template switching by 5'RACE with UMIs generated the TCR beta cDNA. TCRdb processed the 5' RACE reads again and assigns one entry to each CDR3 protein, with no DNA. The sample spans about 160,000 distinct CDR3 sequences; the ten largest clones claim 20%. Germline CDR1 and CDR2: MRHNA and SNTAGT. The CDR3 contains 18 residues. Study results and caveats: The study found these clonotypes also leading the CD3+CD56-NKG2C+ fraction in four donors.

The V call is TRBV6-4, the J call TRBJ1-1; checking the TCRdb D call of TRBD1 is not possible without DNA. Sequencing was carried out using blood T cells: a sorted CD56 or NKG2C T cell subset, CD4+ or CD8+ T cells, or bulk PBMC T cells (not recorded which). This TCR was sampled from a man between 18 and 69 years old in good health. CDR3 sequence reads: CASSENGQGGRMNTEAFF.